One and the same sample provided the 25 T cell receptor beta chains below, sequenced in a study of patients and donors after allogeneic stem cell transplantation. TCRdb re-derived calls from the RT-PCR reads in MiXCR, one entry per CDR3 protein. The table lists roughly 140,000 distinct CDR3 sequences, approximately 40% of them singletons. Material for sequencing was blood, either unsorted or a sorted T cell fraction (not recorded which). These receptors originate from a human donor who was either an allogeneic HSCT recipient or a stem cell or donor lymphocyte infusion donor (not recorded which). It is not recorded whose cells these are; they may come from a transplant donor.

This chain connects TRBV25-1 to TRBJ1-6, with TRBD1 matching 9 bases. The V and J ends lost 8 bases and 13 bases, in that order; junction bases with no gene match: 9. Germline CDR1 is MGHDK and CDR2 is SYGVNS. The CDR3 spans 13 residues. CDR3: CASPDRGSIPLHF. CDR3 sequence (DNA): TGTGCCAGCCCTGACAGGGGGAGTATCCCCCTCCACTTT.

This clonotype has only a few counts. The chain combines TRBV6-5 with TRBJ1-4; TRBD1 is a possible D gene (6 bases). CDR1 and CDR2 from the germline V gene are MNHEY and SVGAGI. This CDR3 contains 15 residues. Trimming took 5 bases from V and 2 from J, leaving 12 bases between them. CDR3 in DNA: TGTGCCAGCAGTGCCTACAGGGCTACTAATGAAAAACTGTTTTTT. This translates into CASSAYRATNEKLFF.

The chain couples TRBV5-1 to TRBJ1-1; 8 positions agree with TRBD1. From germline, CDR1 is SGHRS and CDR2 YFSETQ. V shed 6 bases, J shed 5 bases, and the junction held 12 bases outside the gene matches. The CDR3 is 15 amino acids. CDR3 residues: CASTLRQGRITEAFF. As DNA, the CDR3 is TGCGCCAGCACGCTACGACAGGGGAGAATTACTGAAGCTTTCTTT.

There are a few counts of this clonotype. The rearrangement uses TRBV29-1 and TRBJ2-7; a weak D match, TRBD1 (6 bases). Trimming left V 3 bases short and J 2 bases short, with 8 bases between. Per germline, CDR1 SQVTM and CDR2 ANQGSEA. The CDR3 consists of 12 residues. CDR3 sequence reads: CSVEAGAYEQYF. The CDR3 nucleotides read TGCAGCGTTGAGGCAGGGGCCTACGAGCAGTACTTC.

This clonotype was seen more than once but under ten times. V and J are TRBV6-5 and TRBJ2-2, with a tentative D call TRBD2 (6 bases). The CDR3 is 12 residues long. Trimming pared 7 bases from V and 6 bases from J, leaving 9 bases between. Germline V lookup: CDR1 MNHEY, CDR2 SVGAGI. This CDR3 is CASTPGAGELFF. In DNA, the CDR3 is TGTGCCAGCACCCCGGGGGCCGGGGAGCTGTTTTTT.

This chain links TRBV12-3 or TRBV12-4 with TRBJ1-2; a possible D gene is TRBD1 (6 bases). V was cut by 3 bases and J by 0 bases, with 11 bases left in between. There are 15 residues in the CDR3. The DNA of the CDR3 is TGTGCCAGCAGTTTTTGGGGGGCTCCTAACTATGGCTACACCTTC. Translating it yields CASSFWGAPNYGYTF.

The V gene is TRBV20-1, the J gene TRBJ1-2, with no clear D. V lost 5 bases and J 0 bases, leaving 7 bases between the germline ends. CDR3 size: 12 residues. The germline gives CDR1 DFQATT, CDR2 SNEGSKA (reference sequence). For the CDR3, the DNA is TGCAGTGCTGGCCAGGCTAACTATGGCTACACCTTC. Translating it yields CSAGQANYGYTF.

This clonotype was counted a few times. This sequence joins TRBV4-2 and TRBJ2-2; no firm D call. CDR3 length equals 17 residues. Germline CDR1 reads LGHNA; CDR2 reads YNFKEQ. V shed 1 base and J shed 4 bases, with 16 bases lying between them. The chain's CDR3 is CASSQVKDYPGTGELFF. The DNA for the CDR3 is TGTGCCAGCAGCCAAGTCAAAGATTATCCAGGCACCGGGGAGCTGTTTTTT.

CDR3 residues: CSASGDRYGYTF. CDR3 in DNA: TGCAGTGCGAGTGGGGACAGATATGGCTACACCTTC. The rearrangement uses TRBV20-1 and TRBJ1-2, with 7 bases identical to TRBD1. V gave up 6 bases and J gave up 5 bases; unmatched junction bases: 6. CDR1 is DFQATT and CDR2 is SNEGSKA in the germline V gene (reference sequence). The CDR3 has 12 residues.

The V and J genes are TRBV6-6 and TRBJ1-6; tentatively, D is TRBD1 (6 bases). Looked up from germline, CDR1 is MNHNY and CDR2 is SVGAGI (reference sequence). The CDR3 sequence is 14 residues long. Trimming removed 6 bases at V and 9 bases at J, with 15 bases between. In DNA form, the CDR3 reads TGTGCCAGCAGCCTAGGACAGTATTCTTCACCCCTCCACTTT. As protein: CASSLGQYSSPLHF.

This chain uses TRBV7-6 with TRBJ1-2; TRBD1 matches 7 bases. With V trimmed by 4 bases and J by 1 base, 12 bases remained unmatched. This CDR3 spans 17 amino acids. Germline V gene sequence: CDR1 SGHVS, CDR2 FNYEAQ. As DNA, the CDR3 is TGTGCCAGCAGCTCCCCCAGCCGGGACAGATTTAACTATGGCTACACCTTC. Amino acids: CASSSPSRDRFNYGYTF.

This clonotype was seen a handful of times. The chain employs TRBV28 and TRBJ1-1; 8 bases fit TRBD1. CDR3 length: 16 residues. Germline assignment: CDR1 MDHEN and CDR2 SYDVKM. The V gene end was trimmed by 7 bases and the J gene end by 0 bases; junction bases not matched to a gene: 10. The CDR3 DNA follows: TGTGCCAGCATTTACCTGGACAGGGACATGAACACTGAAGCTTTCTTT. Its translation: CASIYLDRDMNTEAFF.

The chain has TRBV30 and TRBJ1-1; D ambiguous. This CDR3 spans 10 amino acids. V shed 5 bases and J shed 7 bases, with 8 bases lying between them. The germline V gene encodes CDR1 GTSNPN and CDR2 SVGIG (reference sequence). The CDR3 sequence is CAWSHNEAFF. The CDR3 bases are TGTGCCTGGTCACATAATGAAGCTTTCTTT.

This clonotype was detected many times. The CDR3, as DNA: TGTGCCATCAGGTTGACAGGGGGGGACTATGGCTACACCTTC. Protein sequence: CAIRLTGGDYGYTF. The chain couples TRBV10-3 to TRBJ1-2; TRBD1 aligns across 9 bases. The ends lost 6 bases at V and 3 bases at J; junction bases unmatched: 5. The CDR3 length is 14 residues. CDR1 is ENHRY, CDR2 SYGVKD, per germline.

The genes are TRBV5-5 and TRBJ2-1; unclear D gene. The CDR3 consists of 14 residues. The germline gives CDR1 SGHKS, CDR2 YYEKEE (reference sequence). Trimming took 1 base from V and 0 from J, leaving 5 bases between them. CDR3 region: CASSLRDSYNEQFF. The CDR3 DNA sequence: TGTGCCAGCAGCTTGAGGGACTCCTACAATGAGCAGTTCTTC.

This chain joins TRBV27 and TRBJ1-2; the match to TRBD1 covers 7 bases. Germline lookup yields CDR1 MNHEY and CDR2 SMNVEV (reference sequence). The CDR3 sequence is 13 residues long. The ends lost 5 bases at V and 6 bases at J; junction bases unmatched: 6. The CDR3 loop reads CASSPTGQHGYTF. CDR3 nucleotide sequence: TGTGCCAGCAGTCCGACAGGGCAACATGGCTACACCTTC.

The V call is TRBV28, the J call TRBJ2-5; 9 bases map to TRBD1. The V gene's germline CDR1 is MDHEN and CDR2 SYDVKM. CDR3 length equals 16 residues. V was pared by 8 bases and J by 4 bases, with 14 bases of the junction left unmatched. The CDR3 is CASGSTGTGLRETQYF. The CDR3 coding sequence is TGTGCCAGCGGATCGACCGGGACAGGGTTACGAGAGACCCAGTACTTC.

This clonotype was detected a few times. V is TRBV20-1 and J is TRBJ1-1, with 7 bases matching TRBD1. This CDR3 spans 13 amino acids. In germline, CDR1 is DFQATT, CDR2 SNEGSKA (reference sequence). The trim removed 6 bases at V and 10 bases at J, leaving 14 bases unmatched. CDR3 region: CSALDDRVKGAFF. The CDR3 coding sequence is TGCAGTGCCCTGGATGACAGGGTGAAGGGAGCTTTCTTT.

This clonotype was picked up one time. The chain uses TRBV6-5 and TRBJ2-3, with a possible D match to TRBD1 (5 bases). The CDR3 spans 13 residues. V was clipped by 1 base and J by 5 bases, with 7 bases between them. In germline, CDR1 is MNHEY, CDR2 SVGAGI. CDR3 nucleotides: TGTGCCAGCAGTTACTTGACAGAAGATACGCAGTATTTT. Amino acids: CASSYLTEDTQYF.

This clonotype was observed a few times. This chain joins TRBV12-3 or TRBV12-4 and TRBJ1-5; no firm D call. V lost 7 bases and J 1 base, leaving 11 bases between the germline ends. CDR3 length: 14 amino acids. This CDR3 is CASNPRASNQPQHF. The CDR3 nucleotides read TGTGCCAGCAACCCACGGGCGAGCAATCAGCCCCAGCATTTT.

The rearrangement uses TRBV2 and TRBJ1-6; 8 positions match TRBD1. The germline V gene has CDR1 SNHLY and CDR2 FYNNEI. Trimming cost V 1 base and J 2 bases; bases outside gene matches: 7. The CDR3 covers 18 residues. CDR3 sequence: CASSEEENRGTYNSPLHF. The CDR3 DNA is TGTGCCAGCAGTGAAGAGGAGAACAGGGGGACCTATAATTCACCCCTCCACTTT.

At least ten counts were recorded for this clonotype. This rearrangement joins TRBV6-5 to TRBJ1-2; 8 bases align to TRBD1. V shed 4 bases, J shed 8 bases, and the junction held 9 bases outside the gene matches. CDR1 and CDR2 from the germline V gene are MNHEY and SVGAGI. The CDR3 contains 14 residues. CDR3 in amino acids: CASSSAGGVYGYTF. CDR3 DNA sequence: TGTGCCAGCAGTTCAGCAGGGGGCGTTTACGGCTACACCTTC.

This clonotype was picked up many times. This chain joins TRBV9 and TRBJ1-5, with D maybe TRBD1 (5 bases). The V gene's germline CDR1 is SGDLS and CDR2 YYNGEE. V shed 3 bases and J shed 6 bases, with 10 bases lying between them. This CDR3 contains 13 residues. In DNA form, the CDR3 reads TGTGCCAGCAGCGCCTTCGGGGGTCAGCCCCAGCATTTT. Translation gives CASSAFGGQPQHF.

This clonotype has just a few counts. This rearrangement joins TRBV24-1 to TRBJ2-1, with TRBD2 matching over 7 bases. CDR3 size: 13 residues. The V gene's germline CDR1 is KGHDR and CDR2 SFDVKD. V gave up 10 bases and J gave up 3 bases; unmatched junction bases: 5. CDR3 sequence (DNA): TGTGCCACGGGGGGGGGTCTCTACAATGAGCAGTTCTTC. Translation gives CATGGGLYNEQFF.

The chain recombines TRBV9 with TRBJ2-5; TRBD2 aligns across 7 bases. Germline V lookup: CDR1 SGDLS, CDR2 YYNGEE. V trimming: 2 bases; J trimming: 5 bases; junction bases outside the gene matches: 6. The CDR3 covers 14 residues. DNA of the CDR3: TGTGCCAGCAGCGTCAGCGGGGTCAGGGAGACCCAGTACTTC. Protein product: CASSVSGVRETQYF.